This TCR beta chain is from a study of B cell selection in AIRE deficiency. The CDR3 loop spans 13 amino acids. Germline CDR1 reads KGHSH; CDR2 reads LQKENI. With respect to this clone: The target antigen is unknown. Compared with germline, one end of the junction differs, possibly owing to a read error.

The regulatory T cell sort gate was CD4+CD25hiCD127low/negative. Using immunoSEQ multiplex PCR, the repertoire was profiled, and TCRdb retains in-frame clones only, with some absent. The repertoire holds about 22,000 clones, with 94% as singletons. Regarding the study as a whole: Patient Tconv and Treg cells showed healthy-like TCRBV usage, CDR3 length, diversity. About 30.6% of healthy-shared Treg sequences were found among patient Tconv cells. Shared Treg sequences were biased toward short CDR3s with few non-templated nucleotide insertions.

Sequences were obtained from Tregs sorted from PBMCs. The V gene is TRBV18, the J gene TRBJ2-1, with unresolved D. This TCR came from a human donor with AIRE deficiency. The CDR3 loop reads CASSPALYDEQFF. The CDR3 coding sequence is TGTGCCAGCTCACCGGCACTCTACGATGAGCAGTTCTTC.